Detailed here is one TCR beta chain. Its antigen specificity is not known. No base-level quality is on record; no much larger clone is a single base apart. In total, about 650 healthy bone marrow donors made up the cohort. At the time of sampling, every cohort member was nominally healthy, though immune exposures that went unrecorded were likely present. The donor was CMV seronegative and was included in the group of 352 seronegative cohort members. A peripheral blood sample was collected from each donor, and TCR beta sequencing was performed on peripheral blood mononuclear cells. The Qiagen DNeasy Blood Extraction Kit was used to extract genomic DNA from the blood cell samples. The record originates from a study of cytomegalovirus exposure and HLA in healthy donors (dated by TCRdb to about 2017). Regarding the complete study: According to an earlier analysis of a few hundred of the donors, about 179 million T cells yielded 120 million or so unique TCR beta sequences and approximately 300 Gb of sequence data. The aim of the study was to test whether cataloging public T cell receptors could identify signatures of past pathogen exposure. Every discovery cohort repertoire had been produced on one sequencing platform. High-throughput TCR immunosequencing, statistical association of individual TCRs with disease status, and machine learning were combined to predict cytomegalovirus infection status. The T cell repertoires of around 730 subjects were profiled by immunosequencing and related to cytomegalovirus serostatus. Of the 398 genotyped donors, roughly 80% fell in the genetic ancestry cluster associated with self-reported Caucasian donors. Rather than drawing on any new phenotypic data, the later analysis identified candidate immune exposures from TCR beta sequences and the way those sequences occurred across donors. Among about 370 genotyped donors of the cohort, an average of roughly 230,000 unique TCR beta nucleotide sequences was sequenced per donor, of which about 18% were non-productive. A later genetic analysis took genome-wide SNP genotypes for about 55% of the 666 donors and used that subset as a discovery cohort. To study patterns of TCR occurrence, a later analysis re-analyzed previously published TCR beta repertoires from 550 to 800 donors and added high-resolution HLA genotyping. A separate validation cohort of roughly 110 different subjects was used in addition to the 666-subject first cohort. Donor age, sex, ethnicity and CMV serostatus were compiled together with the repertoire data. To decide whether each TCR beta V gene segment behaved as functional or pseudogenic, an earlier analysis of some 570 of the donors relied on high-throughput TCR beta sequencing. About five DR-DQ haplotypes were treated as single units for association and clustering because of strong linkage in the cohort. The number of donors typed differed by locus, with about 629-640 for A, B, C, DRB1 and DQB1, around 500 for DQA1, 600 to 610 for DPA1, and under 490 for DPB1. An early release covering around 630 HLA-typed donors comprised roughly 300 gigabases of sequencing data and around 86 million unique TCR sequences. HLA typing included class I and class II loci at four-digit resolution. What the study reported, not specific to this receptor: The presence/absence analyses assumed that sequencing depth was roughly uniform across donors, and that assumption may not be true. A further reported finding was that TCR beta sequences accurately predicted the HLA-A and HLA-B alleles for most subjects in the first cohort. An earlier analysis of approximately 600 of the donors showed that most TCR beta V segments appeared in productive rearrangements either about 90% or about 30% of the time, which broadly matched IMGT annotations. A total of fewer than 200 TCR beta chains were listed by the study as associated with cytomegalovirus. Specific HLA alleles were associated with roughly 16,000 TCR beta sequences at a false discovery rate of 0.05 in a later analysis. HLA typing was unavailable for some donors at each locus, so association tests used only the typed subset. Because counts were too low, about 18 rarely observed V segments, including chromosome 9 orphons, were excluded from the earlier analysis of several hundred of the donors. In both the original and validation cohorts, the classifier was reported to diagnose cytomegalovirus status with high specificity and sensitivity. A group of highly shared sequence variants was considered likely to be a technical artifact of the sequencing pipeline. In a later genetic analysis, a missense DCLRE1C variant was associated with V-gene and J-gene trimming of TCR beta chains, and the association was replicated in an independent cohort. Linkage disequilibrium might explain the correlated functional status among segregating V segments, but an unknown experimental factor could not be excluded. Immune exposure information for the cohort was limited to CMV serostatus. Compared with equally common non-associated chains, HLA-associated TCR beta chains in a later analysis were more clonally expanded and had lower generation probabilities. In vitro tests confirmed that three of the cytomegalovirus-associated TCR beta chains recognize cytomegalovirus antigens. According to a later analysis, most CMV-associated TCR beta chains appeared to be HLA-restricted, and the HLA associations seemed to be driven largely by CMV exposure. Strong co-occurrence of HLA alleles, especially DR and DQ, made assigning TCR associations to individual alleles difficult. The authors suggested that the approach could potentially be extended to other disease states and immunological phenotypes. In this cohort, only TCR beta chains were sequenced, and detectable features were limited by the absence of alpha or paired-chain data. Most TCR sequences were seen in very few donors, while some public TCRs were found in many individuals. A later analysis found that TCR association rates varied across HLA loci, with DRB1 alleles showing the most associated TCRs and HLA-C alleles the fewest. Compared with the roughly 670-donor mean, donors in an Asian-associated ancestry cluster had fewer N-insertions in productive TCRs, according to a later genetic analysis. In a later analysis, several top co-occurrence clusters were reported to appear linked to parvovirus B19, influenza, CMV and Epstein-Barr virus.

Libraries were constructed by the immunoSEQ multiplex PCR assay. For the multiplex PCR, a mixture combining 60 forward primers for TCR Vbeta segments and 13 reverse primers for TCR Jbeta segments was used. Amplification of the CDR3 region of rearranged TCR beta genes was performed with a multiplex PCR assay on genomic DNA. Amplified TCR beta libraries were sequenced as 87-base-pair reads on the Illumina HiSeq System. For the original study's pipeline: A later analysis tallied roughly 78 million unique TCR beta chains across the 666 repertoires, and around 9.9 million of those chains were shared by two or more donors. Raw reads were error-corrected and collapsed into unique sequences by a nearest-neighbor algorithm in which closely related sequences were merged to remove PCR and sequencing errors. CDR3 sequences were aligned to IMGT reference sequences to assign V, D and J gene segments. For a sequence to be retained, a match of at least six nucleotides was required to both a V gene segment and a J gene segment. A rearrangement counted as productive if the CDR3 had no stop codons and remained in frame with V and J, and every other rearrangement counted as non-productive. Following IMGT convention, CDR3 was defined as the stretch from the second conserved V-encoded cysteine to the conserved J-encoded phenylalanine. The earlier analysis of a few hundred of the donors excluded any sequence lacking an unambiguous match to a single V gene segment. In an earlier analysis of 587 of the donors, a V segment was called functional when productive rearrangements were above 56.7%, and segregating when the standard deviation between donors exceeded 5%. To diagnose cytomegalovirus status from the catalog of TCR beta chain sequences, a statistical classification framework was built. In a later analysis, V and J genes were assigned by comparing TCR nucleotide sequences against IMGT/GENE-DB human TR gene sequences. Using the TCRdist pipeline, a later analysis assigned CDR3 sequences along with most-parsimonious VDJ recombination scenarios. In a later analysis, every TCR beta chain was defined by the combination of its CDR3 amino acid sequence and its V-gene family, and reads without a unique V-gene family were dropped. As a way to deal with suspected cross-contamination and a sequencing artifact, a later analysis dropped 640 or so nucleotide sequences that were highly shared and had low generation probability. For each public chain, a later analysis derived a clonal expansion index from normalized ranks of inferred template counts within each repertoire. A later analysis computed generation probabilities with a VDJ recombination model fitted to out-of-frame rearrangements, and checked the results against IGoR. In a later analysis, hypergeometric tests were used to score TCR-TCR, TCR-HLA and TCR-CMV co-occurrence, with a repertoire-size bias correction applied to TCR pairs. In a later analysis, false discovery rates were estimated by permuting HLA or CMV assignments 20 times. In a later analysis, co-occurring TCRs were grouped using DBSCAN, with TCRdist sequence similarity added in when clustering inside HLA-allele-positive subsets. Repertoires with fewer than 30,000 or more than 120,000 public chains were left out of co-occurrence clustering, as were roughly five repertoires with anomalous nucleotide sharing. TCRdb stores this immuneACCESS table with in-frame sequences only. Part of the clones is absent; in the studies checked, under half of the shortfall reflects unresolved V genes, and no reason is known for the rest. The V and J calls and clone size are taken from that table; D and trimming were inferred from the DNA. This sample is represented by about 120,000 clones; 9.5% of them were singletons. The ten most abundant clones make up less than 4% of the sample.

The sample was PBMCs. This receptor was taken from a man younger than 40 in good health and CMV-seronegative.

The nucleotide sequence reads TGCGCCAGCAGCTTGGGGGATTATATTGGGACAGCTCGAGTGGCAACTAATGAAAAACTGTTTTTT. This sequence encodes CASSLGDYIGTARVATNEKLFF. The chain joins TRBV5-1 to TRBJ1-4, with 7 junctional bases fitting TRBD1. The CDR3 measures 22 amino acids from cysteine to phenylalanine. Of the read, only the CDR3 DNA is kept; its 66 bases are in frame from base 1. CDR1 and CDR2, looked up from the germline V gene, are SGHRS and YFSETQ. V has 0 bases trimmed and J has 0 bases trimmed; junction bases matching no gene number 20. The CDR3, completed at both ends by the reference TRBV5-1 and TRBJ1-4 genes, gives the full variable domain KAGVTQTPRYLIKTRGQQVTLSCSPISGHRSVSWYQQTPGQGLQFLFEYFSETQRNKGNFPGRFSGRQFSNSRSEMNVSTLELGDSALYLCASSLGDYIGTARVATNEKLFFGSGTQLSVL.